What follows are 27 T cell receptor beta chains derived from one specimen sequenced in a study of read filtering for tumor transcriptome and immune sequencing. The library was built from roughly 400 ng RNA with molecular barcoded adaptors for alpha/delta and beta/gamma chains. TCRdb reanalysed the reads using MiXCR and keeps one entry per CDR3 protein. The profile shows about 130,000 distinct CDR3 sequences, approximately 13% of them singletons. Sequencing input: a population of CD138-negative cells sorted from bone marrow. The receptors here all came from a donor aged 40 or older with multiple myeloma.

There are a few counts of this clonotype. CDR3 in amino acids: CASSYNDLGELFF. The DNA for the CDR3 is TGTGCCAGCAGTTACAACGACCTGGGGGAGCTGTTTTTT. The chain uses TRBV6-2 or TRBV6-3 and TRBJ2-2; no reliable D call. The germline V gene encodes CDR1 MNHEY and CDR2 SVGEGT. The CDR3 contains 13 residues. Trimming took off 2 bases at V and 8 bases at J, with 9 bases between the two ends.

This clonotype showed up many times. J is TRBJ2-1 and V is TRBV5-1; perhaps D is TRBD1 or TRBD2 (8 bases each). The CDR3 is 12 residues long. Germline V gives CDR1 SGHRS, CDR2 YFSETQ. The V end was cut by 8 bases, the J end by 7 bases, with 13 bases between. In DNA, the CDR3 is TGCGCCAGTAGCGGGACAGGAAATGAGCAGTTCTTC. This translates into CASSGTGNEQFF. The variable domain in full, with the rest retrieved from reference TRBV5-1 and TRBJ2-1, is KAGVTQTPRYLIKTRGQQVTLSCSPISGHRSVSWYQQTPGQGLQFLFEYFSETQRNKGNFPGRFSGRQFSNSRSEMNVSTLELGDSALYLCASSGTGNEQFFGPGTRLTVL.

This clonotype was seen just once. A much more abundant neighbour one base away suggests this may be a read error. The rearrangement joins TRBV6-2 or TRBV6-3 to TRBJ2-7; the D gene is possibly TRBD1 (5 bases). This CDR3 region has 13 residues. Germline V gene lookup returns CDR1 MNHEY and CDR2 SVGEGT. The V end was cut by 6 bases, the J end by 6 bases, with 15 bases between. The CDR3, as DNA: TGTGCCAGCAGAGACAGCGTGAGAAGCGAGCAGTACTTC. This gives the protein CASRDSVRSEQYF.

This clonotype was counted many times. This chain links TRBV28 with TRBJ2-3; the D gene is possibly TRBD2 (5 bases). CDR1 and CDR2 from the germline V gene are MDHEN and SYDVKM. The V gene lost 3 bases and the J gene lost 9 bases, with 31 bases spanning the gap. This CDR3 comprises 19 residues. The CDR3 loop is CASSFPYLVTSGRGWTQYF. The DNA of the CDR3 is TGTGCCAGCAGTTTCCCGTACCTCGTGACGAGCGGCCGGGGTTGGACGCAGTATTTT.

This clonotype was seen many times. The chain couples TRBV30 to TRBJ1-2; D may be TRBD1 (5 bases). CDR3 length: 11 amino acids. Germline CDR1 reads GTSNPN; CDR2 reads SVGIG (reference sequence). Between the trimmed V and J ends, which lost 6 bases and 8 bases, there was a span of 13 bases. CDR3 sequence: CACHGGGGYTF. The CDR3 bases are TGTGCCTGCCACGGGGGGGGAGGCTACACCTTC.

This clonotype was observed many times. The CDR3 sequence: CSARDVLVSTDTQYF. The CDR3 coding sequence is TGCAGTGCTAGAGACGTGCTAGTAAGCACAGATACGCAGTATTTT. The rearrangement links TRBV20-1 to TRBJ2-3; D not certain. Between the trimmed V and J ends, which lost 0 bases and 0 bases, there was a span of 10 bases. CDR1 is DFQATT and CDR2 is SNEGSKA in the germline V gene (reference sequence). The CDR3 consists of 15 residues.

This clonotype was counted many times. This chain joins TRBV4-3 and TRBJ2-2, with 14 nucleotides matching TRBD2. CDR1 LGHNA and CDR2 YSLEER come from the germline V gene. The junction had 5 bases not matched to a gene; V was cut back by 1 base and J by 4 bases. The CDR3 consists of 18 residues. In DNA form, the CDR3 reads TGCGCCAGCAGCCAAGCCCCGGGACTAGCGGGAGCCACCGGGGAGCTGTTTTTT. It is translated as CASSQAPGLAGATGELFF.

This clonotype occurred many times. The chain joins TRBV18 to TRBJ2-1, with 7 bases that match TRBD2. The ends lost 2 bases at V and 5 bases at J; junction bases unmatched: 3. Looked up from germline, CDR1 is KGHSH and CDR2 is LQKENI. The CDR3 is made up of 14 amino acids. CDR3 nucleotides: TGTGCCAGCTCACCATTAGCGGGTAACAATGAGCAGTTCTTC. As protein: CASSPLAGNNEQFF.

This clonotype has ten or more counts. CDR3 protein: CASSLGPDGQPQHF. The CDR3 DNA reads TGTGCCAGCAGCTTAGGACCCGATGGACAGCCCCAGCATTTT. The chain joins TRBV7-9 to TRBJ1-5, with D unclear. The CDR3 covers 14 residues. Trimming took off 1 base at V and 7 bases at J, with 11 bases between the two ends. Germline CDR1 is SEHNR and CDR2 is FQNEAQ (reference sequence). The full variable domain, completed using reference TRBV7-9 and TRBJ1-5, is DTGVSQNPRHKITKRGQNVTFRCDPISEHNRLYWYRQTLGQGPEFLTYFQNEAQLEKSRLLSDRFSAERPKGSFSTLEIQRTEQGDSAMYLCASSLGPDGQPQHFGDGTRLSIL.

The CDR3 region has the DNA TGTGCCAGCACCCCCCCGTCGAACACTGAAGCTTTCTTT. Amino acids: CASTPPSNTEAFF. The rearrangement joins TRBV12-3 or TRBV12-4 to TRBJ1-1; D uncertain. V lost 7 bases, J lost 1 base, and 10 bases lay in between. CDR3 length equals 13 residues.

The genes are TRBV9 and TRBJ2-2, with 11 positions matching TRBD2. Unmatched junction bases numbered 7, after V lost 2 bases and J lost 4 bases. This CDR3 comprises 17 residues. Germline values: CDR1 SGDLS, CDR2 YYNGEE. The CDR3 DNA is TGTGCCAGCAGCGTCGGGCTAGCGGGAGGTATCACCGGGGAGCTGTTTTTT. Its translation: CASSVGLAGGITGELFF. Full variable domain (missing parts from reference TRBV9 and TRBJ2-2): DSGVTQTPKHLITATGQRVTLRCSPRSGDLSVYWYQQSLDQGLQFLIQYYNGEERAKGNILERFSAQQFPDLHSELNLSSLELGDSALYFCASSVGLAGGITGELFFGEGSRLTVL.

This clonotype was counted a few times. The gene calls are TRBV3-1 and TRBJ2-2, with 8 bases matching TRBD2. The CDR3 is 15 amino acids. Germline V gene sequence: CDR1 LGHDT, CDR2 YNNKEL (reference sequence). After removal of 4 bases from V and 3 bases from J, the junction contained 4 bases not matched to a gene. CDR3 DNA sequence: TGTGCCAGCAGCCCACTCGGGGGGGACACCGGGGAGCTGTTTTTT. This codes for CASSPLGGDTGELFF.

This clonotype showed up just a few times. J is TRBJ1-1 and V is TRBV7-6; D unclear. CDR3 length equals 14 residues. Germline V lookup: CDR1 SGHVS, CDR2 FNYEAQ. V was shortened by 1 base and J by 6 bases, with 12 bases between the two germline ends. This CDR3 is CASSLDEGSSEAFF. CDR3 sequence (DNA): TGTGCCAGCAGCTTAGACGAGGGCAGCTCTGAAGCTTTCTTT.

This clonotype was counted ten times or more. This chain links TRBV20-1 with TRBJ2-1; TRBD2 matches 12 bases. Unmatched junction bases numbered 12, after V lost 8 bases and J lost 4 bases. CDR3 length equals 16 residues. Germline values: CDR1 DFQATT, CDR2 SNEGSKA (reference sequence). The CDR3 is CSSTPGLAGGYNEQFF. The CDR3 DNA follows: TGCAGTTCGACTCCGGGACTAGCGGGCGGTTACAATGAGCAGTTCTTC.

This clonotype has just a few counts. This chain joins TRBV7-9 and TRBJ1-1; tentatively, D is TRBD1 (5 bases). Trimming stripped 5 bases from V and 2 bases from J, with 12 bases between. The CDR3 totals 14 residues. Germline V gene data show CDR1 as SEHNR and CDR2 as FQNEAQ (reference sequence). The CDR3 sequence: CASSGRDQNTEAFF. The CDR3 coding sequence is TGTGCCAGCAGCGGCCGGGACCAAAACACTGAAGCTTTCTTT.

This clonotype came up a few times. It may be a read error: a sequence one base away is much more abundant. V usage is TRBV30 and J usage is TRBJ1-4, with TRBD1 as a possible D gene (5 bases). The CDR3 contains 12 residues. The germline V gene has CDR1 GTSNPN and CDR2 SVGIG (reference sequence). Written as DNA, the CDR3 is TGTGCCTGGAGTGTAAGGGGCGAAAAACGGTTTTTT. It encodes CAWSVRGEKRFF.

This clonotype showed up many times. The V call is TRBV11-2, the J call TRBJ2-7; TRBD2 agrees at 9 bases. J was trimmed by 5 bases and V by 1 base; bases with no gene match: 12. CDR1 is SGHAT and CDR2 is FQNNGV in the germline V gene. CDR3 length: 17 residues. The CDR3 DNA reads as TGTGCCAGCAGCTTAGTTTATGCGGGAGGGCCGGGGGACGAGCAGTACTTC. This encodes CASSLVYAGGPGDEQYF.

This clonotype appeared many times. The rearrangement joins TRBV11-2 to TRBJ2-3, with a weak D call TRBD2 (5 bases). Trimming removed 5 bases at V and 4 bases at J, with 19 bases between. This CDR3 contains 16 residues. Germline CDR1 and CDR2: SGHAT and FQNNGV. CDR3: CASSPSGYTGADTQYF. The CDR3 nucleotides are TGTGCCAGCAGCCCTAGTGGCTACACCGGGGCAGATACGCAGTATTTT.

This clonotype was observed at least ten times. The chain uses TRBV19 and TRBJ1-1; D ambiguous. Trimming shortened V by 2 bases and J by 1 base, and 14 bases separated the two germline ends. The CDR3 length is 16 residues. Germline V lookup: CDR1 LNHDA, CDR2 SQIVND (reference sequence). As DNA, the CDR3 is TGTGCCAGTAGTATAATGTTAGGGAGAAAGAACACTGAAGCTTTCTTT. Protein product: CASSIMLGRKNTEAFF.

This clonotype has ten or more counts. The genes are TRBV5-5 and TRBJ2-5, with TRBD1 as a possible D gene (6 bases). The length of the CDR3 is 13 residues. Germline lookup yields CDR1 SGHKS and CDR2 YYEKEE (reference sequence). The V gene lost 3 bases and the J gene lost 5 bases, with 11 bases spanning the gap. CDR3 sequence (DNA): TGTGCCAGCAGCTCTAACAGGGTGGAGACCCAGTACTTC. It translates to CASSSNRVETQYF.

Ten or more counts support this clonotype. V usage is TRBV27 and J usage is TRBJ1-1; D gene uncertain. V lost 7 bases, J lost 4 bases, and 16 bases lay in between. The CDR3 sequence is 14 residues long. Germline CDR1 and CDR2: MNHEY and SMNVEV (reference sequence). Written as DNA, the CDR3 is TGTGCCAGCACCCCGTACGGAAGGAGCACTGAAGCTTTCTTT. Translation gives CASTPYGRSTEAFF.

This clonotype was seen at least ten times. J is TRBJ2-1 and V is TRBV15, with D maybe TRBD2 (5 bases). The CDR3 is 14 amino acids. Trimming took 3 bases from V and 6 from J, leaving 12 bases between them. The germline V gene has CDR1 LNHNV and CDR2 YYDKDF (reference sequence). CDR3 sequence (DNA): TGTGCCACCAGCAGGGACGGAGGAGGCAATGAGCAGTTCTTC. Its translation: CATSRDGGGNEQFF. Looking up the rest from reference TRBV15 and TRBJ2-1 gives the full variable domain: DAMVIQNPRYQVTQFGKPVTLSCSQTLNHNVMYWYQQKSSQAPKLLFHYYDKDFNNEADTPDNFQSRRPNTSFCFLDIRSPGLGDTAMYLCATSRDGGGNEQFFGPGTRLTVL.

In this sample, this clonotype turned up many times. The V gene is TRBV29-1, the J gene TRBJ2-1, with 10 bases that match TRBD2. Trimming removed 7 bases from V and 7 bases from J; junction bases left unmatched: 13. CDR1 is SQVTM, CDR2 ANQGSEA, per germline. The CDR3 length is 15 residues. As DNA, the CDR3 is TGCAGCGGCCACCCGCTAGCGGGAGTAAGGAATGAGCAGTTCTTC. Residues: CSGHPLAGVRNEQFF.

The sample holds many counts of this clonotype. The chain carries TRBV29-1 and TRBJ1-4; D is uncertain. Germline CDR1 SQVTM, CDR2 ANQGSEA. The CDR3 has 14 residues. V shed 6 bases and J shed 0 bases, with 11 bases lying between them. The chain's CDR3 is CSVQGRATNEKLFF. CDR3 sequence (DNA): TGCAGCGTCCAAGGGCGTGCAACTAATGAAAAACTGTTTTTT.

This clonotype was seen repeatedly, ten times or more. V is TRBV7-3 and J is TRBJ2-1, with TRBD2 matching 12 bases. The germline CDR1 and CDR2 sequences are SGHTA and FQGTGA. The V gene end was trimmed by 4 bases and the J gene end by 3 bases; junction bases not matched to a gene: 4. The CDR3 is 16 residues long. CDR3 in amino acids: CASSSKTSGSYNEQFF. The CDR3 DNA sequence: TGTGCCAGCAGCTCCAAGACTAGCGGGAGCTACAATGAGCAGTTCTTC.

This clonotype was detected many times. V gene TRBV20-1 combines with J gene TRBJ1-6, with D unclear. Germline-derived CDR1 and CDR2 are DFQATT and SNEGSKA (reference sequence). Trimming took off 5 bases at V and 6 bases at J, with 17 bases between the two ends. The CDR3 loop spans 15 amino acids. For the CDR3, the DNA is TGCAGTGCTCGCCGGACTCAGGCGGGTAATTCACCCCTCCACTTT. It translates to CSARRTQAGNSPLHF.

The chain combines TRBV5-4 with TRBJ2-2, with D possibly being TRBD1 (7 bases). The CDR3 has 16 residues. Germline CDR1 SGHNT, CDR2 YYREEE (reference sequence). The V gene lost 0 bases and the J gene lost 6 bases, with 15 bases spanning the gap. The CDR3 loop reads CASSLAGGRGAGELFF. CDR3 nucleotides: TGTGCCAGCAGCTTGGCCGGGGGCAGGGGGGCCGGGGAGCTGTTTTTT.